What follows describes a single TCR beta chain. Enrolment of Seattle patients took place during active infection, and they were followed longitudinally. This sample was taken from a study of blood T cell repertoires in COVID-19. Authors' methods: Nucleated cell counts were estimated from reference gene primer amplification. Clones were sequenced by immunoSEQ multiplex PCR, and TCRdb holds only the in-frame ones, with some missing. For V, J and clone size, that table is used; D and trimming come from the DNA. The sample includes around 90,000 clones, 88% seen only once; the top ten take 2.1%. Germline assignment: CDR1 KGHSH and CDR2 LQKENI. This CDR3 has 16 residues. V dropped 2 bases and J dropped 7 bases, with 15 bases sitting between them.

This clonotype was obtained from a man over 45 with COVID-19, enrolled during active disease. This chain joins TRBV18 and TRBJ1-6; a possible D gene is TRBD1 (6 bases). The specimen sequenced was peripheral blood. CDR3 residues: CASSPGGAGLNSPLHF. The CDR3 bases are TGTGCCAGCTCACCAGGGGGGGCAGGACTAAATTCACCCCTCCACTTT.